A selection of T cell receptor beta chains follows, all from one sample in a study of blood T cell repertoires in COVID-19. Repertoires were generated with immunoSEQ multiplex PCR, while TCRdb's copy carries only in-frame clones and drops some. The table includes 70,000 to 95,000 clones, roughly nine tenths detected once. The sequencing sample was made of peripheral blood. The receptors shown here come from a human donor with active COVID-19. The donor label of this sample is uncertain. The CDR3 runs from the conserved cysteine through the conserved F or W. The order of the fields is clone size, D gene, J gene, V gene, CDR3 protein, CDR3 DNA. A D gene is named only where the DNA matches it firmly. Only part of the rows carry a size: once, few, many, or a class if the clone is expanded.

>NA|NA|TRBJ2-3|TRBV10-1
CASRDSVGDTQYF
TGCGCCAGCAGGGACTCGGTAGGAGATACGCAGTATTTT
>NA|NA|TRBJ2-1|TRBV6-6
CATQAPSNEQFF
TGTGCCACCCAAGCCCCCTCCAATGAGCAGTTCTTC
>NA|NA|TRBJ2-2|TRBV12-3/TRBV12-4
CASTLGTGELFF
TGTGCCAGCACTCTCGGCACCGGGGAGCTGTTTTTT
>NA|TRBD1|TRBJ1-1|TRBV19
CASSIFGTGLPTEAFF
TGTGCCAGTAGTATATTTGGGACAGGGCTTCCCACTGAAGCTTTCTTT
>NA|TRBD2|TRBJ2-3|TRBV9
CASSAQGRGVFLDTQYF
TGTGCCAGCAGCGCCCAGGGGCGGGGGGTTTTTTTGGATACGCAGTATTTT
>NA|NA|TRBJ1-3|TRBV28
CASSPRWASGNTIYF
TGTGCCAGCAGTCCCCGATGGGCCAGCGGAAACACCATATATTTT
>NA|NA|TRBJ1-1|TRBV28
CASSNREGGKSAEAFF
TGTGCCAGCAGTAACAGGGAAGGTGGAAAGAGCGCTGAAGCTTTCTTT
>once|NA|TRBJ2-5|TRBV4-1
CASSQDRGVLWGETQYF
TGCGCCAGCAGCCAAGACAGGGGGGTTCTATGGGGAGAGACCCAGTACTTC
>once|NA|TRBJ1-2|TRBV3-1/TRBV3-2
CASSQGRGSYGYTF
TGTGCCAGCAGCCAAGGCAGGGGCAGCTATGGCTACACCTTC
>NA|NA|TRBJ2-5|TRBV5-1
CASRSGRLETQYF
TGCGCCAGCAGATCAGGGAGGTTGGAGACCCAGTACTTC
>NA|NA|TRBJ2-2|TRBV7-2
CASSYYRVSNTGELFF
TGTGCCAGCAGCTACTACAGGGTATCCAACACCGGGGAGCTGTTTTTT
>once|TRBD1|TRBJ2-2|TRBV28
CACTGGYTGELFF
TGTGCCTGTACAGGGGGGTACACCGGGGAGCTGTTTTTT
>NA|TRBD2|TRBJ2-5|TRBV3-1/TRBV3-2
CASSQEGLAGKETQYF
TGTGCCAGCAGCCAAGAGGGGCTAGCGGGGAAAGAGACCCAGTACTTC
>once|NA|TRBJ2-7|TRBV7-2
CASSPHGQSYEQYF
TGTGCCAGCAGCCCTCATGGACAGTCCTACGAGCAGTACTTC
>NA|TRBD1|TRBJ1-1|TRBV3-1/TRBV3-2
CASSQVPGQGAPNTEAFF
TGTGCCAGCAGCCAAGTACCGGGACAGGGGGCCCCGAACACTGAAGCTTTCTTT
>NA|TRBD1|TRBJ2-7|TRBV5-5
CASSNRPGTGASSWYF
TGTGCCAGCAGCAATCGGCCCGGGACAGGCGCGTCAAGTTGGTACTTC
>NA|TRBD2|TRBJ2-3|TRBV6-1
CASSETSGGADTQYF
TGTGCCAGCAGTGAAACTAGCGGGGGGGCAGATACGCAGTATTTT
>few|NA|TRBJ1-1|TRBV5-8
CASSLDTGEYTEAFF
TGTGCCAGCAGCTTGGATACAGGCGAGTACACTGAAGCTTTCTTT
>NA|NA|TRBJ1-2|TRBV6-5
CASSYRAERSGYTF
TGTGCCAGCAGTTACCGAGCCGAACGGTCCGGCTACACCTTC
>NA|NA|TRBJ2-1|TRBV10-2
CASSGTGPPVYNEQFF
TGCGCCAGCAGTGGTACAGGTCCCCCTGTATACAATGAGCAGTTCTTC
>few|NA|TRBJ1-5|TRBV1
CTSSQQLEQGALNQPQHF
TGCACCAGCAGCCAACAATTAGAACAGGGGGCCCTCAATCAGCCCCAGCATTTT
>NA|NA|TRBJ1-1|TRBV7-3
CASSLDSAMGTEAFF
TGTGCCAGCAGCTTAGACAGCGCGATGGGCACTGAAGCTTTCTTT
>NA|TRBD1|TRBJ1-4|TRBV7-2
CASSLGGTGYEKLFF
TGTGCCAGCAGCTTAGGAGGGACAGGATATGAAAAACTGTTTTTT
>NA|NA|TRBJ1-1|TRBV5-4
CASSHDRNTEAFF
TGTGCCAGCAGCCACGACAGGAACACTGAAGCTTTCTTT
>NA|TRBD1|TRBJ1-2|TRBV5-4
CASSRDRVDGYTF
TGTGCCAGCAGCAGGGACAGGGTGGACGGCTACACCTTC
>NA|NA|TRBJ1-4|TRBV21-1
CASSKVISGTEVLFVTNEKLFF
TGTGCCAGCAGCAAAGTTATATCGGGGACAGAGGTTCTGTTTGTAACTAATGAAAAACTGTTTTTT
>NA|TRBD1|TRBJ2-2|TRBV6-1
CASSDVLGQGRTGELFF
TGTGCCAGCAGTGACGTCTTAGGACAGGGGCGTACCGGGGAGCTGTTTTTT
>NA|TRBD1|TRBJ2-1|TRBV27
CASSIQGGSYNEQFF
TGTGCCAGCAGTATACAGGGGGGCTCCTACAATGAGCAGTTCTTC
>NA|TRBD1|TRBJ1-2|TRBV6-6
CASSPRTGGLPNYGYTF
TGTGCCAGCAGTCCCCGGACAGGGGGACTACCAAACTATGGCTACACCTTC
>once|TRBD1|TRBJ1-4|TRBV7-8
CASSSWTGGNEKLFF
TGTGCCAGCAGCTCCTGGACAGGAGGAAATGAAAAACTGTTTTTT
>NA|NA|TRBJ1-5|TRBV2
CASSDREVGQPQHF
TGTGCCAGCAGTGACAGGGAGGTTGGTCAGCCCCAGCATTTT
>NA|TRBD1|TRBJ2-7|TRBV7-2
CASSLSVQGAYEQYF
TGTGCCAGCAGCTTATCGGTACAGGGGGCCTACGAGCAGTACTTC
>NA|NA|TRBJ1-1|TRBV7-8
CASRTRRGGSAEAFF
TGTGCCAGCAGGACACGCCGAGGGGGATCCGCTGAAGCTTTCTTT